This TCR beta chain was identified in a study of cytomegalovirus exposure and HLA in healthy donors. The sample holds a few counts of this clone. This CDR3 has 12 residues. Germline loops: CDR1 SGHTS, CDR2 YDEGEE. The V end was cut by 6 bases, the J end by 2 bases, with 8 bases between. The PCR used 60 Vbeta and 13 Jbeta primers. Data came from immunoSEQ multiplex PCR; TCRdb stores just in-frame clones and leaves some out. The table shows over 150,000 clones, with 80% occurring only once. The source material was PBMCs. This receptor was identified in a human donor in good health. The chain employs TRBV5-8 and TRBJ2-5; D uncertain. The CDR3, as DNA: TGTGCCAGCATCTTTTCACAAGAGACCCAGTACTTC. It specifies CASIFSQETQYF. The variable domain in full, completed from reference TRBV5-8 and TRBJ2-5, reads EAGVTQSPTHLIKTRGQQATLRCSPISGHTSVYWYQQALGLGLQFLLWYDEGEERNRGNFPPRFSGRQFPNYSSELNVNALELEDSALYLCASIFSQETQYFGPGTRLLVL.